The subject of this entry is one T cell receptor beta chain. TCRdb's table, derived via immunoSEQ multiplex PCR, lists solely in-frame clones and lacks some. Of around 64,000 clones in the sample, 80% to 90% were seen once. The V gene lost 3 bases and the J gene lost 6 bases, with 10 bases spanning the gap. Germline V gene sequence: CDR1 SQVTM, CDR2 ANQGSEA. This CDR3 region has 12 residues. This sample stems from a study of blood T cell repertoires in COVID-19. Looking at the study overall: Sources were T cells, B-cell-depleted T cells, or PBMCs; the material itself was cDNA or gDNA.

This chain uses TRBV29-1 with TRBJ2-3; D remains ambiguous. This sequence was found in a man in his forties or fifties with active COVID-19. Sequenced material: peripheral blood. This CDR3 reads CSVDPSTDTQYF. The CDR3 nucleotides read TGCAGCGTTGACCCGTCTACGGATACGCAGTATTTT.